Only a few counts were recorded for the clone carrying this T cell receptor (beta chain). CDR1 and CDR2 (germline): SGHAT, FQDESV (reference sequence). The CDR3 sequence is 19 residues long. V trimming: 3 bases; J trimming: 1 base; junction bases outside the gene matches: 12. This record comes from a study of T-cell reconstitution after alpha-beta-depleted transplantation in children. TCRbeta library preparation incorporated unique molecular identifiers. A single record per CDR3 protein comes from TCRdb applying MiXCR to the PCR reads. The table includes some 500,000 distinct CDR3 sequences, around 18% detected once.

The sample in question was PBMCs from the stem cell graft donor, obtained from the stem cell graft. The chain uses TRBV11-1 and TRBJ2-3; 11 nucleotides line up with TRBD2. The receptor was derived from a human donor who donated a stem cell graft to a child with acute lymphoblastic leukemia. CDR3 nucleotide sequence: TGTGCCAGCAGCTTCCCAACTAGCGGGAGCAAGGGTGGCACAGATACGCAGTATTTT. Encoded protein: CASSFPTSGSKGGTDTQYF.